This is a list of T cell receptor beta chains from one sample in a study of Ad26.COV2.S vaccination and SARS-CoV-2 variants. Profiled with immunoSEQ multiplex PCR; TCRdb holds only in-frame clones, not every one. Of about 350,000 clones in the sample, more than 75% were seen once. This sample comprised peripheral blood, obtained in a trial of Ad26.COV2.S vaccine versus placebo. The source of these receptors is a person between 18 and 65 years old who received the Ad26.COV2.S COVID-19 vaccine or a placebo. Both conserved end residues are part of each CDR3. The D gene is left open where the match is weak. Clone size is stated in some rows and not others, as once, few, many or a class when expanded.

v_gene: TRBV5-1
d_gene: TRBD1
abundance: NA
j_gene: TRBJ2-7
CDR3aa: CASSPDLGQGVNEQYF
CDR3nt: TGCGCCAGCAGCCCGGATCTGGGACAGGGCGTCAACGAGCAGTACTTC

v_gene: TRBV18
d_gene: TRBD2
abundance: NA
j_gene: TRBJ2-7
CDR3aa: CASSRTSGSSYEQYF
CDR3nt: TGTGCCAGCTCTCGAACTAGCGGTAGCTCCTACGAGCAGTACTTC

v_gene: TRBV7-9
d_gene: NA
abundance: once
j_gene: TRBJ1-1
CDR3aa: CASSLNRDTGTTEAFF
CDR3nt: TGTGCCAGCAGCCTAAATAGGGATACAGGGACCACTGAAGCTTTCTTT

v_gene: TRBV6-2/TRBV6-3
d_gene: NA
abundance: NA
j_gene: TRBJ2-3
CDR3aa: CASSQTGHTTDTQYF
CDR3nt: TGTGCCAGCAGCCAAACGGGACACACCACAGATACGCAGTATTTT

v_gene: TRBV29-1
d_gene: TRBD2
abundance: once
j_gene: TRBJ2-1
CDR3aa: CSVGRASGTPYNEQFF
CDR3nt: TGCAGCGTTGGTAGGGCGAGCGGGACCCCCTACAATGAGCAGTTCTTC

v_gene: TRBV24-1
d_gene: NA
abundance: NA
j_gene: TRBJ2-6
CDR3aa: CATSDPTGTGANVLTF
CDR3nt: TGTGCCACCAGTGATCCGACAGGAACTGGGGCCAACGTCCTGACTTTC

v_gene: TRBV10-3
d_gene: NA
abundance: NA
j_gene: TRBJ1-2
CDR3aa: CAISGQVLYGYTF
CDR3nt: TGTGCCATCAGTGGCCAGGTACTCTATGGCTACACCTTC

v_gene: TRBV6-5
d_gene: NA
abundance: few
j_gene: TRBJ1-6
CDR3aa: CASTQQLSYNSPLHF
CDR3nt: TGTGCCAGCACCCAACAGTTATCCTATAATTCACCCCTCCACTTT

v_gene: TRBV9
d_gene: NA
abundance: NA
j_gene: TRBJ1-4
CDR3aa: CASSVASGAEVKLFF
CDR3nt: TGTGCCAGCAGCGTAGCATCCGGGGCAGAAGTAAAACTGTTTTTT

v_gene: TRBV4-1
d_gene: NA
abundance: NA
j_gene: TRBJ2-1
CDR3aa: CASSQNREPYNEQFF
CDR3nt: TGCGCCAGCAGCCAGAACCGGGAGCCCTACAATGAGCAGTTCTTC

v_gene: TRBV18
d_gene: NA
abundance: NA
j_gene: TRBJ2-1
CDR3aa: CASSPIAGLANEQFF
CDR3nt: TGTGCCAGCTCACCAATTGCAGGGCTAGCGAACGAGCAGTTCTTC

v_gene: TRBV20-1
d_gene: NA
abundance: NA
j_gene: TRBJ2-1
CDR3aa: CSADSYNEQFF
CDR3nt: TGCAGTGCGGACTCCTACAATGAGCAGTTCTTC

v_gene: TRBV6-5
d_gene: NA
abundance: NA
j_gene: TRBJ2-7
CDR3aa: CASTQRGGGYEQYF
CDR3nt: TGTGCCAGCACTCAAAGAGGGGGGGGATACGAGCAGTACTTC

v_gene: TRBV30
d_gene: TRBD1
abundance: few
j_gene: TRBJ1-6
CDR3aa: CAWSLDRNSPLHF
CDR3nt: TGTGCCTGGAGTTTGGACAGGAATTCACCCCTCCACTTT

v_gene: TRBV7-9
d_gene: NA
abundance: NA
j_gene: TRBJ1-6
CDR3aa: CASSIHRDSPLHF
CDR3nt: TGTGCCAGCAGTATACACAGAGATTCACCCCTCCACTTT

v_gene: TRBV7-9
d_gene: NA
abundance: NA
j_gene: TRBJ2-1
CDR3aa: CASSLLASQGGEQFF
CDR3nt: TGTGCCAGCAGCTTACTCGCCTCTCAGGGAGGTGAGCAGTTCTTC

v_gene: TRBV9
d_gene: NA
abundance: NA
j_gene: TRBJ1-1
CDR3aa: CASSGDGNTEAFF
CDR3nt: TGTGCCAGCAGCGGGGATGGGAACACTGAAGCTTTCTTT

v_gene: TRBV5-6
d_gene: NA
abundance: NA
j_gene: TRBJ2-3
CDR3aa: CASSFRGLTDTQYF
CDR3nt: TGTGCCAGCAGCTTCAGGGGTTTAACAGATACGCAGTATTTT

v_gene: TRBV30
d_gene: NA
abundance: NA
j_gene: TRBJ1-2
CDR3aa: CAWSVSGGGTSSGYTF
CDR3nt: TGTGCCTGGAGTGTTTCCGGGGGGGGGACCAGCTCTGGCTACACCTTC

v_gene: TRBV7-2
d_gene: TRBD1
abundance: NA
j_gene: TRBJ2-1
CDR3aa: CASSERRTGAWNEQFF
CDR3nt: TGTGCCAGCAGCGAGAGAAGGACAGGGGCGTGGAATGAGCAGTTCTTC

v_gene: TRBV29-1
d_gene: NA
abundance: NA
j_gene: TRBJ2-3
CDR3aa: CSARAQPGDTQYF
CDR3nt: TGCAGCGCCAGAGCGCAGCCCGGGGATACGCAGTATTTT

v_gene: TRBV9
d_gene: TRBD2
abundance: NA
j_gene: TRBJ2-1
CDR3aa: CASSPPGLAERNEQFF
CDR3nt: TGTGCCAGCAGCCCTCCAGGACTAGCGGAAAGGAATGAGCAGTTCTTC

v_gene: TRBV15
d_gene: TRBD2
abundance: once
j_gene: TRBJ2-6
CDR3aa: CATSTPRGGLAGGGSSGANVLTF
CDR3nt: TGTGCCACCAGCACCCCTCGAGGGGGGCTAGCGGGAGGAGGATCCTCTGGGGCCAACGTCCTGACTTTC

v_gene: TRBV4-3
d_gene: TRBD1
abundance: once
j_gene: TRBJ1-2
CDR3aa: CASSQDHTGARYGYTF
CDR3nt: TGCGCCAGCAGCCAAGATCATACAGGGGCTCGCTATGGCTACACCTTC

v_gene: TRBV7-8
d_gene: NA
abundance: NA
j_gene: TRBJ2-5
CDR3aa: CASSSTGQTQETQYF
CDR3nt: TGTGCCAGCAGCTCCACTGGACAGACCCAAGAGACCCAGTACTTC

v_gene: TRBV12-5
d_gene: NA
abundance: NA
j_gene: TRBJ2-2
CDR3aa: CASGLPTGNTGELFF
CDR3nt: TGTGCTAGTGGTTTGCCGACAGGGAACACCGGGGAGCTGTTTTTT

v_gene: TRBV15
d_gene: TRBD2
abundance: NA
j_gene: TRBJ2-1
CDR3aa: CATSRGGIVESNEQFF
CDR3nt: TGTGCCACCAGCCGGGGGGGTATAGTGGAGAGTAATGAGCAGTTCTTC

v_gene: TRBV11-2
d_gene: NA
abundance: NA
j_gene: TRBJ2-2
CDR3aa: CANKGPNTGELFF
CDR3nt: TGTGCCAACAAAGGACCGAACACCGGGGAGCTGTTTTTT

v_gene: TRBV3-1/TRBV3-2
d_gene: NA
abundance: NA
j_gene: TRBJ2-1
CDR3aa: CASSPPRLAREQFF
CDR3nt: TGTGCCAGCAGCCCCCCTCGGCTAGCGCGTGAGCAGTTCTTC

v_gene: TRBV14
d_gene: TRBD1
abundance: NA
j_gene: TRBJ1-1
CDR3aa: CASSQGTGGAGYPEAFF
CDR3nt: TGTGCCAGCAGCCAGGGGACAGGGGGCGCAGGGTACCCTGAAGCTTTCTTT

v_gene: TRBV14
d_gene: NA
abundance: NA
j_gene: TRBJ1-1
CDR3aa: CASSQDFIGRPPGEAFF
CDR3nt: TGTGCCAGCAGCCAAGATTTTATTGGCAGGCCCCCCGGTGAAGCTTTCTTT

v_gene: TRBV5-1
d_gene: NA
abundance: NA
j_gene: TRBJ2-7
CDR3aa: CASSLGGTANTYEQYF
CDR3nt: TGCGCCAGCAGCCTGGGGGGGACAGCCAATACCTACGAGCAGTACTTC

v_gene: TRBV7-8
d_gene: TRBD2
abundance: NA
j_gene: TRBJ2-7
CDR3aa: CASSLVLAGPTGPYYEQYF
CDR3nt: TGTGCCAGCAGCTTAGTTCTAGCGGGGCCCACTGGCCCTTACTACGAGCAGTACTTC

v_gene: TRBV19
d_gene: TRBD1
abundance: NA
j_gene: TRBJ1-4
CDR3aa: CASSIQGDRESEKLFF
CDR3nt: TGTGCCAGTAGTATTCAGGGGGACAGGGAGAGTGAAAAACTGTTTTTT

v_gene: TRBV10-3
d_gene: NA
abundance: once
j_gene: TRBJ1-2
CDR3aa: CAISESIAGYTF
CDR3nt: TGTGCCATCAGTGAGTCGATAGCCGGCTACACCTTC